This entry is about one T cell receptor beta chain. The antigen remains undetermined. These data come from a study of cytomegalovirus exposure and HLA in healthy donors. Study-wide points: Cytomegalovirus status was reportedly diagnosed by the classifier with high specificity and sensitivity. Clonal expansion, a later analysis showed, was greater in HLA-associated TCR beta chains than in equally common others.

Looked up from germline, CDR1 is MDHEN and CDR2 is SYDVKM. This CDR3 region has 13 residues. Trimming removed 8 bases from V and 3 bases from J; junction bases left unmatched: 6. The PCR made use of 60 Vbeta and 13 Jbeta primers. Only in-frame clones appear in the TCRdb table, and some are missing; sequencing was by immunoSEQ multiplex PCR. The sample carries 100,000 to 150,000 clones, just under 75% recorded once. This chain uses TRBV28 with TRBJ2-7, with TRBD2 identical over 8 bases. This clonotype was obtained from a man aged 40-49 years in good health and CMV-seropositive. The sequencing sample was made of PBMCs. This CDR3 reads CASQAGAFYEQYF. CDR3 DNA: TGTGCCAGCCAAGCGGGAGCTTTCTACGAGCAGTACTTC.